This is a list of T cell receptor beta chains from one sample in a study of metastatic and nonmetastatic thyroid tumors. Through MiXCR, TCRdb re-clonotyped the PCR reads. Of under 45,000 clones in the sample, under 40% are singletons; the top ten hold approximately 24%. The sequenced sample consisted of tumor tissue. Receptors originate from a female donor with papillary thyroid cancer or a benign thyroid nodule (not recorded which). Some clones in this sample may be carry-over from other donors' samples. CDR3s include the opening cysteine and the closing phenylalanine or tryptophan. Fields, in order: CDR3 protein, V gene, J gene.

CASSYAMTGVNSPLHF	TRBV6-6	TRBJ1-6
CASSLGLGTDSYEQYF	TRBV5-1	TRBJ2-7
CASSTGGSNEKLFF	TRBV19	TRBJ1-4
CASNPEAGEVEQYF	TRBV7-8	TRBJ2-7
CASSAGRLGNYGYTF	TRBV7-2	TRBJ1-2
CASSYRGNRGTEAFF	TRBV28	TRBJ1-1
CASTAQGTYEQYF	TRBV10-2	TRBJ2-7
CSEGGGDTEAFF	TRBV29-1	TRBJ1-1
CASSAFGAATLVERFGGYTF	TRBV6-4	TRBJ1-2
CATKGPPPDSYEQYF	TRBV19	TRBJ2-7
CASSLAGGVNEQFF	TRBV7-3	TRBJ2-1
CASSSQRGTGDVNEQFF	TRBV11-1	TRBJ2-1
CASSLAGASEAFF	TRBV5-1	TRBJ1-1
CASRTVTSGGQSLYTQYF	TRBV6-2/TRBV6-3	TRBJ2-3
CASSPGTSGGSTDTQYF	TRBV27	TRBJ2-3
CASRGSSGSGDTQYF	TRBV6-1	TRBJ2-3
CASSYSGEGYEQYF	TRBV6-5	TRBJ2-7
CASERGDSNQPQHF	TRBV6-1	TRBJ1-5
CASTQSSGANVLTF	TRBV19	TRBJ2-6
CASSMAGTGKKGYTF	TRBV6-1	TRBJ1-2
CSAPATSGSYNEQFF	TRBV20-1	TRBJ2-1
CASSLDAGGPISGELFF	TRBV11-2	TRBJ2-2
CASSFGLVGANVLTF	TRBV7-6	TRBJ2-6
CASSWPTGGNQPQHF	TRBV28	TRBJ1-5
CATGGTGHTGELFF	TRBV4-1	TRBJ2-2
CSARDKTSGGSTDTQYF	TRBV20-1	TRBJ2-3
CASSPGWFGAGGPGANVLTF	TRBV7-7	TRBJ2-6
CASSPGSGNHEQYF	TRBV5-1	TRBJ2-7
CASSTRQVYNSPLHF	TRBV6-5	TRBJ1-6
CASSLSQSSYGYTF	TRBV5-1	TRBJ1-2
CAIGGRASNTGELFF	TRBV10-3	TRBJ2-2
CASSGAVSYEQYF	TRBV2	TRBJ2-7
CASSENWAAGTEAFF	TRBV6-1	TRBJ1-1
CASSYSLAGVNNEQFF	TRBV6-2/TRBV6-3	TRBJ2-1
CASFEAAYEQYF	TRBV2	TRBJ2-7
CASSDGESTEAFF	TRBV6-1	TRBJ1-1
CASTRTGGNSPLHF	TRBV19	TRBJ1-6
CASSPPGSGTDTQYF	TRBV27	TRBJ2-3
CASTPWTGNQETQYF	TRBV7-6	TRBJ2-5
CASSLREGNQPQHF	TRBV11-2	TRBJ1-5
CASSRTANTGELFF	TRBV19	TRBJ2-2
CASSGSTSGSYEQYF	TRBV9	TRBJ2-7
CASSHIDRGHVQPQHF	TRBV6-2/TRBV6-3	TRBJ1-5